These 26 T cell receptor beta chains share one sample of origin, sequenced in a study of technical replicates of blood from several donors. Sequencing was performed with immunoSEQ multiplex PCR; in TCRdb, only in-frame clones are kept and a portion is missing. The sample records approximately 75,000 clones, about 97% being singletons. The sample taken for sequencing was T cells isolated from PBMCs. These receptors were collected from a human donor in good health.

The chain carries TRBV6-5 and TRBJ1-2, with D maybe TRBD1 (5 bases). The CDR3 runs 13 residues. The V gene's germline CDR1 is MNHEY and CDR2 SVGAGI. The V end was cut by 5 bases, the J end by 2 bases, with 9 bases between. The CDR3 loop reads CASSIDSNYGYTF. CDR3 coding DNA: TGTGCCAGCAGTATCGACAGCAACTATGGCTACACCTTC.

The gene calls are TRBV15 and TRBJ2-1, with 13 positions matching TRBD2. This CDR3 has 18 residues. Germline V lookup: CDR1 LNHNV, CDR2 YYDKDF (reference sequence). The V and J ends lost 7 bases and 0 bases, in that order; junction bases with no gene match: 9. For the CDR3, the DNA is TGTGCCACCATTCAGGGACTAGCGGGATTTAGCTCCTACAATGAGCAGTTCTTC. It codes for CATIQGLAGFSSYNEQFF.

CDR3 coding DNA: TGTGCCACCAGCAGCCCTAACGAGCAGTACTTC. This sequence encodes CATSSPNEQYF. The V gene is TRBV15, the J gene TRBJ2-7; D is undetermined. The CDR3 length is 11 residues. CDR1 is LNHNV and CDR2 is YYDKDF in the germline V gene (reference sequence). Trimming left V 3 bases short and J 5 bases short, with 5 bases between. Full variable domain (missing parts from reference TRBV15 and TRBJ2-7): DAMVIQNPRYQVTQFGKPVTLSCSQTLNHNVMYWYQQKSSQAPKLLFHYYDKDFNNEADTPDNFQSRRPNTSFCFLDIRSPGLGDTAMYLCATSSPNEQYFGPGTRLTVT.

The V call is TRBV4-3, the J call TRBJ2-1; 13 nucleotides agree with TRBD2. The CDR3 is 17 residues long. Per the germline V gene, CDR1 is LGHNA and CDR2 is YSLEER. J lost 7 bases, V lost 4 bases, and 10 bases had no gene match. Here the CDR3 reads CASSLGLAGAIGNEQFF. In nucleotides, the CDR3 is TGCGCCAGCAGCCTAGGACTAGCGGGAGCAATAGGGAATGAGCAGTTCTTC.

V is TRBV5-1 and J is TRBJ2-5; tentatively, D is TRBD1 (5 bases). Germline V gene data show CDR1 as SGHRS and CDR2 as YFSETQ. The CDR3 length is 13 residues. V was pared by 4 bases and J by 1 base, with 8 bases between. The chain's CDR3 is CASSTGSQETQYF. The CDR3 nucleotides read TGCGCCAGCAGCACAGGTAGCCAAGAGACCCAGTACTTC.

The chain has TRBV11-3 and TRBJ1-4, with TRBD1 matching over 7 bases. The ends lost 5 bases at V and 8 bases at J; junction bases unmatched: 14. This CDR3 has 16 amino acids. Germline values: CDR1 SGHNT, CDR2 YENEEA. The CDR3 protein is CASSHYLPDRAEKLFF. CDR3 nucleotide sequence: TGTGCCAGCAGCCACTACCTCCCAGACAGGGCGGAAAAACTGTTTTTT. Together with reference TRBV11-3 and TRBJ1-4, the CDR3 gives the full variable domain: EAGVVQSPRYKIIEKKQPVAFWCNPISGHNTLYWYLQNLGQGPELLIRYENEEAVDDSQLPKDRFSAERLKGVDSTLKIQPAELGDSAVYLCASSHYLPDRAEKLFFGSGTQLSVL.

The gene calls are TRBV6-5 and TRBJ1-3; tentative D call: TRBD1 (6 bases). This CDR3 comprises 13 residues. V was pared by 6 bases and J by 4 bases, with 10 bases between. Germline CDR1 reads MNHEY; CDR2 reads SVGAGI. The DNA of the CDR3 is TGTGCCAGCAGAAAGGGGGACGGAAACACCATATATTTT. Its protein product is CASRKGDGNTIYF.

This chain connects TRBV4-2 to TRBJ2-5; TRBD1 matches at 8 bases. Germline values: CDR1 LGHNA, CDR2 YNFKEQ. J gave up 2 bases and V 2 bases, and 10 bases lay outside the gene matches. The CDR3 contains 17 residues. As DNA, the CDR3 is TGTGCCAGCAGCCAATCCTTGCTCAACAGGGGGCAAGAGACCCAGTACTTC. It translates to CASSQSLLNRGQETQYF.

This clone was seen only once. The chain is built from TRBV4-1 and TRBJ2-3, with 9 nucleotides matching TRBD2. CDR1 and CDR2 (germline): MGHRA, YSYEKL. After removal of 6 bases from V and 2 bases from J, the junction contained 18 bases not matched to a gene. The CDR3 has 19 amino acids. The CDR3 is CASSTPGLASLETTDTQYF. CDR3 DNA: TGCGCCAGCAGTACTCCGGGACTAGCTTCCTTAGAGACCACAGATACGCAGTATTTT.

CDR3 coding DNA: TGTGCCAGCAGTTTAGCGGGAGTTGGAGATACGCAGTATTTT. This gives the protein CASSLAGVGDTQYF. This sequence joins TRBV28 and TRBJ2-3; the match to TRBD2 covers 7 bases. Unmatched junction bases numbered 4, after V lost 2 bases and J lost 5 bases. The CDR3 has 14 amino acids. Germline V gene data show CDR1 as MDHEN and CDR2 as SYDVKM.

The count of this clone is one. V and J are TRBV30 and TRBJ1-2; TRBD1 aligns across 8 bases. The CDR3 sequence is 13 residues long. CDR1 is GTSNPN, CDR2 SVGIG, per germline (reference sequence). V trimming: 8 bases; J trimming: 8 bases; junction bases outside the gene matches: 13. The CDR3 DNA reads TGTGCCCACCAAGGGCAGGGGGCAGGAGGCTACACCTTC. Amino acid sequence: CAHQGQGAGGYTF. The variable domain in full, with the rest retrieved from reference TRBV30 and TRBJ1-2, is SQTIHQWPATLVQPVGSPLSLECTVEGTSNPNLYWYRQAAGRGLQLLFYSVGIGQISSEVPQNLSASRPQDRQFILSSKKLLLSDSGFYLCAHQGQGAGGYTFGSGTRLTVV.

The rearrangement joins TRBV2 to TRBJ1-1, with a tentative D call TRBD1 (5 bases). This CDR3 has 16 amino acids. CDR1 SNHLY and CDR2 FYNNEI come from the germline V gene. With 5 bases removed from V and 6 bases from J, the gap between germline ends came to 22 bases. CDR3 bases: TGTGCCAGCAGTTTAATGCCCACAGGCCTAGGGGCTGAAGCTTTCTTT. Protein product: CASSLMPTGLGAEAFF. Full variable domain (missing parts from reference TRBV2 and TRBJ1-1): EPEVTQTPSHQVTQMGQEVILRCVPISNHLYFYWYRQILGQKVEFLVSFYNNEISEKSEIFDDQFSVERPDGSNFTLKIRSTKLEDSAMYFCASSLMPTGLGAEAFFGQGTRLTVV.

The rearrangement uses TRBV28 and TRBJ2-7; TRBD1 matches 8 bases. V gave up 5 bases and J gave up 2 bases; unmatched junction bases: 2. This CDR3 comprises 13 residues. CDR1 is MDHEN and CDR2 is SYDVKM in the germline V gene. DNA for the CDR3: TGTGCCAGCAGTATCAGGGGGCCCTACGAGCAGTACTTC. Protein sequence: CASSIRGPYEQYF.

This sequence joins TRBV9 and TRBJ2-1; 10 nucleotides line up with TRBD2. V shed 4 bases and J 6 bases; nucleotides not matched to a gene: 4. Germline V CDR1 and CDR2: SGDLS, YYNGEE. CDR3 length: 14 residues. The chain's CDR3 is CASSLAGEANEQFF. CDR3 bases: TGTGCCAGCAGCCTAGCGGGAGAGGCCAATGAGCAGTTCTTC.

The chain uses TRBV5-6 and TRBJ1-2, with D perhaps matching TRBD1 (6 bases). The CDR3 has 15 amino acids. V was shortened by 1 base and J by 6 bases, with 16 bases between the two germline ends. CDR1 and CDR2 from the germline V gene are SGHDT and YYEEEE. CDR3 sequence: CASSLPTGFGHGYTF. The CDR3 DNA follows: TGTGCCAGCAGCTTGCCGACAGGTTTCGGACATGGCTACACCTTC. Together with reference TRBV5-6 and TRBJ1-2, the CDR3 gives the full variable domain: DAGVTQSPTHLIKTRGQQVTLRCSPKSGHDTVSWYQQALGQGPQFIFQYYEEEERQRGNFPDRFSGHQFPNYSSELNVNALLLGDSALYLCASSLPTGFGHGYTFGSGTRLTVV.

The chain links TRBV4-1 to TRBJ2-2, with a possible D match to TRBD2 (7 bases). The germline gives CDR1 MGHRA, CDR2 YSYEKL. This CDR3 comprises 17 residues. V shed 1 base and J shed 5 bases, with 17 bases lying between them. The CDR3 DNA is TGCGCCAGCAGCCAAGTCTCCTGGGGGGGCCGGACCGGGGAGCTGTTTTTT. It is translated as CASSQVSWGGRTGELFF.

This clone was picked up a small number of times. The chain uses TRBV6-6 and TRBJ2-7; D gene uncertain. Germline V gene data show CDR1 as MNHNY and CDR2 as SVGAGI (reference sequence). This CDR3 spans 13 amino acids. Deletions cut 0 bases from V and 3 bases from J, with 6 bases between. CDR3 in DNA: TGTGCCAGCAGTTACTCCCCCCTCTACGAGCAGTACTTC. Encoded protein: CASSYSPLYEQYF.

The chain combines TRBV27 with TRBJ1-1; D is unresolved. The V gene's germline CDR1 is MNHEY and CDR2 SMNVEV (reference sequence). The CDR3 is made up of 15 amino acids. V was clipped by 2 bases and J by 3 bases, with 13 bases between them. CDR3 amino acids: CASSLNPRGYTEAFF. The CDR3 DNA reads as TGTGCCAGCAGTTTAAATCCGCGCGGGTACACTGAAGCTTTCTTT.

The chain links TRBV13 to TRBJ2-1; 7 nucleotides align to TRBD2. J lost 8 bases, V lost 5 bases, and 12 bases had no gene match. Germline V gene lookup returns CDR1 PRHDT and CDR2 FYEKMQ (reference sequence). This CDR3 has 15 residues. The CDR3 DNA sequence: TGTGCCAGCAGCCATCGGACTAGTATTTCCCATGAGCAGTTCTTC. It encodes CASSHRTSISHEQFF.

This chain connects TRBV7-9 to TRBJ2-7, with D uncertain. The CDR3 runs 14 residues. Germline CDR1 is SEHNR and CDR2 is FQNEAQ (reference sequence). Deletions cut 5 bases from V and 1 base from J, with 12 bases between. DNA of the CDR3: TGTGCCAGCAGCCCTCCAGGTTATTCCTACGAGCAGTACTTC. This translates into CASSPPGYSYEQYF.

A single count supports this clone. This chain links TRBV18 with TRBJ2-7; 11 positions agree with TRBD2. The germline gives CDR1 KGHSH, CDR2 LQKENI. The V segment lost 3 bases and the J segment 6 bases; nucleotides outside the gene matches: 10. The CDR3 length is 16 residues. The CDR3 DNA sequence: TGTGCCAGCTCACCCGGAATAGCGGGAGGGCCAAGCGAGCAGTACTTC. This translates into CASSPGIAGGPSEQYF.

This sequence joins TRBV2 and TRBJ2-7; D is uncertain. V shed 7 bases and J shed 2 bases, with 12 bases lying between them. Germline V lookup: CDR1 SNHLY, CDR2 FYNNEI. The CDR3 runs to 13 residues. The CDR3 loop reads CASIIQPAYEQYF. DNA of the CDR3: TGTGCCAGCATAATACAGCCTGCCTACGAGCAGTACTTC.

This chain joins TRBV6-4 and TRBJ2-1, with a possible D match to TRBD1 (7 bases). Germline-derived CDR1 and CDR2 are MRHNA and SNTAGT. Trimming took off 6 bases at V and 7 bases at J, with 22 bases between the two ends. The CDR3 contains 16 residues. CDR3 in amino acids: CASSSGPGQRVNEQFF. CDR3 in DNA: TGTGCCAGCAGCTCAGGTCCGGGACAGCGGGTGAATGAGCAGTTCTTC.

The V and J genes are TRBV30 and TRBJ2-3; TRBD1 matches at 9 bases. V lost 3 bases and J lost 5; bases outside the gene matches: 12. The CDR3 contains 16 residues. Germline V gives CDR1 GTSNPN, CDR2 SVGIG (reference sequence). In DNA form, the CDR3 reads TGTGCCTGGAGGGCCCTGGACAGGGGAAGCGGAGATACGCAGTATTTT. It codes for CAWRALDRGSGDTQYF. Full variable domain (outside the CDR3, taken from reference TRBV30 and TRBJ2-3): SQTIHQWPATLVQPVGSPLSLECTVEGTSNPNLYWYRQAAGRGLQLLFYSVGIGQISSEVPQNLSASRPQDRQFILSSKKLLLSDSGFYLCAWRALDRGSGDTQYFGPGTRLTVL.

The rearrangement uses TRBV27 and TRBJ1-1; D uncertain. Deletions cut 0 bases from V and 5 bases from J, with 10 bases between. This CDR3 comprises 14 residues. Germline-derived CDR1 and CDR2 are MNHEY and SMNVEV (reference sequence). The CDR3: CASSLSRVGTEAFF. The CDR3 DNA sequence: TGTGCCAGCAGTTTATCGAGGGTAGGTACTGAAGCTTTCTTT.

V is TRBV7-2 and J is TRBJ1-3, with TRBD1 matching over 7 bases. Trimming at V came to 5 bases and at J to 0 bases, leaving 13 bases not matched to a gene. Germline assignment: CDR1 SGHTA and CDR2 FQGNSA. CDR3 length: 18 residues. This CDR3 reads CASSRVTGSLYSGNTIYF. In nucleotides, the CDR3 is TGTGCCAGCAGCCGAGTGACAGGGTCCCTTTACTCTGGAAACACCATATATTTT.